The next 31 T cell receptor beta chains were all read from a single sample in a study of blood T cell repertoires in COVID-19. Some clones are missing from TCRdb's copy, which holds only in-frame ones; the method was immunoSEQ multiplex PCR. The repertoire consists of roughly 140,000 clones, with 85% to 90% occurring once and the leading ten covering 11%. Sequenced sample: peripheral blood. These receptors were obtained from a woman of 80 years or more with acute or convalescent COVID-19.

The chain joins TRBV10-3 to TRBJ2-1; tentative D call: TRBD2 (5 bases). The CDR3 extends over 11 amino acids. The germline V gene encodes CDR1 ENHRY and CDR2 SYGVKD. The ends were cut back, 9 bases at V and 10 bases at J, with 13 bases in the middle. CDR3 sequence: CAITGGGEQFF. The CDR3 DNA reads as TGTGCCATTACCGGCGGAGGAGAGCAGTTCTTC.

This clone has just one count. The J gene is TRBJ1-2, the V gene TRBV27, with 7 bases lining up with TRBD1. V trimming: 0 bases; J trimming: 2 bases; junction bases outside the gene matches: 3. Looked up from germline, CDR1 is MNHEY and CDR2 is SMNVEV (reference sequence). The CDR3 spans 15 residues. The CDR3 reads CASSLSPGQNYGYTF. The CDR3 DNA reads as TGTGCCAGCAGTTTATCCCCGGGACAGAACTATGGCTACACCTTC.

The V and J genes are TRBV6-5 and TRBJ2-5; perhaps TRBD1 as D (5 bases). Trimming left V 7 bases short and J 1 base short, with 13 bases between. Germline values: CDR1 MNHEY, CDR2 SVGAGI. The CDR3 runs 14 residues. This CDR3 reads CASTKSRGQETQYF. DNA of the CDR3: TGTGCCAGCACCAAATCTAGGGGCCAAGAGACCCAGTACTTC.

This clone was seen only a few times. V and J are TRBV19 and TRBJ2-3, with 10 positions matching TRBD1. Germline V gives CDR1 LNHDA, CDR2 SQIVND (reference sequence). The CDR3 length is 14 residues. V trimming: 4 bases; J trimming: 2 bases; junction bases outside the gene matches: 0. CDR3: CASSRQGATDTQYF. The CDR3 coding sequence is TGTGCCAGTAGTAGACAGGGGGCCACAGATACGCAGTATTTT. The full variable domain, rest sourced from reference TRBV19 and TRBJ2-3, is DGGITQSPKYLFRKEGQNVTLSCEQNLNHDAMYWYRQDPGQGLRLIYYSQIVNDFQKGDIAEGYSVSREKKESFPLTVTSAQKNPTAFYLCASSRQGATDTQYFGPGTRLTVL.

The rearrangement joins TRBV7-9 to TRBJ1-4; no clear D gene. V shed 4 bases and J shed 11 bases, with 14 bases lying between them. Germline assignment: CDR1 SEHNR and CDR2 FQNEAQ (reference sequence). There are 13 residues in the CDR3. In nucleotides, the CDR3 is TGTGCCAGCAGCTCTGGCCTCGCCGGGAAACTGTTTTTT. Its translation is CASSSGLAGKLFF.

The rearrangement joins TRBV5-4 to TRBJ1-1; 9 positions agree with TRBD1. CDR1 and CDR2 from the germline V gene are SGHNT and YYREEE (reference sequence). Trimming took 3 bases from V and 3 from J; bases not matched to a gene: 3. CDR3 length equals 14 residues. The CDR3 here is CASSWDREYTEAFF. DNA of the CDR3: TGTGCCAGCAGCTGGGACAGGGAGTACACTGAAGCTTTCTTT.

The chain carries TRBV6-5 and TRBJ1-2; D remains unclear. The CDR3 runs to 12 residues. Trimming took 2 bases from V and 7 from J, leaving 8 bases between them. Germline values: CDR1 MNHEY, CDR2 SVGAGI. Here the CDR3 DNA reads TGTGCCAGCAGTTACAGGTCGGGTGGCTACACCTTC. This translates into CASSYRSGGYTF.

The chain employs TRBV20-1 and TRBJ1-4, with TRBD1 matching over 9 bases. V lost 3 bases to trimming and J lost 3 bases; unmatched junction nucleotides: 5. The CDR3 length is 15 residues. Germline V gene data show CDR1 as DFQATT and CDR2 as SNEGSKA (reference sequence). CDR3: CSASTGGSPNEKLFF. The CDR3 DNA follows: TGCAGTGCTAGTACAGGGGGCAGCCCTAATGAAAAACTGTTTTTT.

The V gene is TRBV7-9, the J gene TRBJ2-4; the match to TRBD1 covers 9 bases. CDR3 length: 14 amino acids. Germline-derived CDR1 and CDR2 are SEHNR and FQNEAQ (reference sequence). Trimming cost V 4 bases and J 3 bases; bases outside gene matches: 1. The CDR3 DNA reads as TGTGCCAGCAGCTCGGACAGGGGCAAAAACATTCAGTACTTC. This sequence encodes CASSSDRGKNIQYF. Complete variable domain (other parts from reference TRBV7-9 and TRBJ2-4): DTGVSQNPRHKITKRGQNVTFRCDPISEHNRLYWYRQTLGQGPEFLTYFQNEAQLEKSRLLSDRFSAERPKGSFSTLEIQRTEQGDSAMYLCASSSDRGKNIQYFGAGTRLSVL.

V and J are TRBV7-2 and TRBJ2-1, with D possibly matching TRBD2 (7 bases). Trimming took 0 bases from V and 4 from J, leaving 10 bases between them. Germline values: CDR1 SGHTA, CDR2 FQGNSA. This CDR3 has 15 residues. The CDR3 sequence is CASSLAGGQYNEQFF. In DNA form, the CDR3 reads TGTGCCAGCAGCTTAGCGGGGGGGCAGTACAATGAGCAGTTCTTC.

CDR3 nucleotide sequence: TGTGCCAGCAGCTTCCGGACTAGCGGGGGGAGTTACGAGCAGTACTTC. Encoded protein: CASSFRTSGGSYEQYF. The chain is built from TRBV4-2 and TRBJ2-7; 14 nucleotides match TRBD2. V lost 5 bases, J lost 4 bases, and 7 bases stayed unmatched. This CDR3 contains 16 residues. The germline V gene has CDR1 LGHNA and CDR2 YNFKEQ.

This clone has a handful of counts. J is TRBJ2-5 and V is TRBV7-6; perhaps TRBD2 as D (5 bases). The CDR3 totals 15 residues. V gave up 3 bases and J gave up 9 bases, with 20 bases separating them. CDR1 and CDR2 from the germline V gene are SGHVS and FNYEAQ. The CDR3 DNA is TGTGCCAGCAGCTTTTTGGGCTGGCGGACCGGGGCCCAGTACTTC. It is translated as CASSFLGWRTGAQYF.

This chain connects TRBV29-1 to TRBJ2-7; TRBD1 matches 9 bases. Germline loops: CDR1 SQVTM, CDR2 ANQGSEA. This CDR3 is built from 13 residues. Unmatched junction bases numbered 7, after V lost 5 bases and J lost 5 bases. In DNA, the CDR3 is TGCAGCGTTAGGGGGGACAGGGTCAACGAGCAGTACTTC. Translated, it gives CSVRGDRVNEQYF.

The chain employs TRBV2 and TRBJ1-2, with D uncertain. This CDR3 region has 13 residues. The V end lost 2 bases, the J end lost 2 bases, and 6 bases lay between the germline ends. Germline V gene data show CDR1 as SNHLY and CDR2 as FYNNEI. The CDR3 bases are TGTGCCAGCAGTGAACGGGGAAACTATGGCTACACCTTC. As protein: CASSERGNYGYTF.

The chain carries TRBV7-2 and TRBJ1-5, with 9 nucleotides matching TRBD1. The CDR3 has 15 residues. The germline CDR1 and CDR2 sequences are SGHTA and FQGNSA. V trimming: 0 bases; J trimming: 4 bases; junction bases outside the gene matches: 1. For the CDR3, the DNA is TGTGCCAGCAGCTTAGCGGGGACAGGGAATCAGCCCCAGCATTTT. Encoded protein: CASSLAGTGNQPQHF.

The chain is built from TRBV9 and TRBJ1-2; the D gene is possibly TRBD1 (6 bases). The CDR3 has 15 amino acids. The germline V gene encodes CDR1 SGDLS and CDR2 YYNGEE. V was clipped by 0 bases and J by 4 bases, with 13 bases between them. The DNA of the CDR3 is TGTGCCAGCAGCGTAGAGTCCGACAGGCTCTATGGCTACACCTTC. It is translated as CASSVESDRLYGYTF.

Of note for this clone: A read error may produce the germline difference seen at one junction end. The chain links TRBV2 to TRBJ1-1; TRBD1 is a possible D gene (5 bases). The CDR3 contains 11 residues. Germline CDR1 reads SNHLY; CDR2 reads FYNNEI. CDR3 sequence (DNA): TGTGCCAGCAGTGAAGCCGGGGGAATGGTCTTT. This sequence encodes CASSEAGGMVF.

The chain joins TRBV7-3 to TRBJ1-6; 10 positions match TRBD1. Germline values: CDR1 SGHTA, CDR2 FQGTGA. The CDR3 has 17 residues. The V gene end was trimmed by 2 bases and the J gene end by 9 bases; junction bases not matched to a gene: 10. The CDR3 DNA sequence: TGTGCCAGCAGCTTAGCCCCGCCGGGACAGGGGATTTCACCCCTCCACTTT. It is translated as CASSLAPPGQGISPLHF.

This rearrangement joins TRBV7-8 to TRBJ1-5; 9 nucleotides line up with TRBD1. The CDR3 length is 15 residues. Germline V lookup: CDR1 SGHVS, CDR2 FQNEAQ. V gave up 5 bases and J gave up 6 bases; unmatched junction bases: 8. This CDR3 reads CASSLQGQGRQPQHF. Written as DNA, the CDR3 is TGTGCCAGCAGCCTCCAGGGACAGGGTCGTCAGCCCCAGCATTTT.

There are a few counts of this clone. V and J are TRBV6-5 and TRBJ1-1, with a weak D call TRBD1 (6 bases). The CDR3 length is 15 residues. Germline loops: CDR1 MNHEY, CDR2 SVGAGI. Trimming left V 2 bases short and J 0 bases short, with 10 bases between. The CDR3 DNA follows: TGTGCCAGCAGTTACCAATCAGGGGTGAACACTGAAGCTTTCTTT. Its translation: CASSYQSGVNTEAFF.

This clone was seen only a few times. The chain employs TRBV7-3 and TRBJ1-1, with D uncertain. There are 15 residues in the CDR3. Between the trimmed V and J ends, which lost 8 bases and 0 bases, there was a span of 16 bases. CDR1 and CDR2 (germline): SGHTA, FQGTGA. This CDR3 is CASDPGVLVNTEAFF. The DNA of the CDR3 is TGTGCCAGCGACCCCGGAGTTTTGGTGAACACTGAAGCTTTCTTT.

CDR3 loop: CASSQDTIRGGYTF. CDR3 bases: TGCGCCAGCAGCCAAGATACTATAAGAGGGGGCTACACCTTC. The V gene is TRBV4-3, the J gene TRBJ1-2; D remains ambiguous. The CDR3 consists of 14 residues. Per the germline V gene, CDR1 is LGHNA and CDR2 is YSLEER. Trimming left V 0 bases short and J 8 bases short, with 13 bases between.

This chain links TRBV11-1 with TRBJ2-7, with TRBD2 identical over 7 bases. The CDR3 sequence is 15 residues long. The junction had 8 bases not matched to a gene; V was cut back by 4 bases and J by 2 bases. CDR1 SGHAT and CDR2 FQDESV come from the germline V gene (reference sequence). CDR3 protein: CASSSPQGGTYEQYF. The CDR3, as DNA: TGTGCCAGCAGCTCACCCCAGGGAGGGACCTACGAGCAGTACTTC.

The chain has TRBV2 and TRBJ1-1; D ambiguous. CDR3 size: 13 residues. The germline CDR1 and CDR2 sequences are SNHLY and FYNNEI. Trimming removed 6 bases from V and 1 base from J, with 9 bases in between. The CDR3 DNA reads TGTGCCAGCAGCCCCGAGGGGAACACTGAAGCTTTCTTT. It specifies CASSPEGNTEAFF.

The V call is TRBV4-2, the J call TRBJ2-3; TRBD1 might be the D (6 bases). This CDR3 is 16 amino acids long. Trimming left V 1 base short and J 2 bases short, with 13 bases between. Germline CDR1 and CDR2: LGHNA and YNFKEQ. This chain's CDR3 is CASSQGLGTYTDTQYF. In nucleotides, the CDR3 is TGTGCCAGCAGCCAAGGCTTAGGGACATACACAGATACGCAGTATTTT.

V gene TRBV2 combines with J gene TRBJ2-1; 8 nucleotides match TRBD1. V was clipped by 0 bases and J by 9 bases; unmatched bases: 7. The CDR3 sequence is 15 residues long. Germline CDR1 SNHLY, CDR2 FYNNEI. CDR3 in amino acids: CASSEAMDRVGEQFF. CDR3 sequence (DNA): TGTGCCAGCAGTGAAGCGATGGACAGGGTAGGTGAGCAGTTCTTC. The full variable domain, rest sourced from reference TRBV2 and TRBJ2-1, is EPEVTQTPSHQVTQMGQEVILRCVPISNHLYFYWYRQILGQKVEFLVSFYNNEISEKSEIFDDQFSVERPDGSNFTLKIRSTKLEDSAMYFCASSEAMDRVGEQFFGPGTRLTVL.

The V call is TRBV19, the J call TRBJ1-5; weak D call: TRBD1 (6 bases). V lost 4 bases and J 1 base, leaving 11 bases between the germline ends. The CDR3 consists of 15 residues. The V gene's germline CDR1 is LNHDA and CDR2 SQIVND (reference sequence). The CDR3 loop is CASSRPRGSNQPQHF. CDR3 nucleotide sequence: TGTGCCAGTAGTAGGCCCAGGGGAAGCAATCAGCCCCAGCATTTT.

This chain links TRBV7-9 with TRBJ1-2, with 7 bases fitting TRBD1. V gave up 1 base and J gave up 13 bases; unmatched junction bases: 6. CDR3 length: 12 residues. Germline V gene lookup returns CDR1 SEHNR and CDR2 FQNEAQ (reference sequence). CDR3 DNA: TGTGCCAGCAGCTTAGAGGCAGGGGGACGCACCTTC. It specifies CASSLEAGGRTF.

This clone appeared once. This chain uses TRBV4-1 with TRBJ1-2, with D possibly TRBD1 on 5 matching bases. V lost 0 bases to trimming and J lost 0 bases, with 14 bases between them. The CDR3 is made up of 17 amino acids. Germline values: CDR1 MGHRA, CDR2 YSYEKL. CDR3 sequence reads: CASSQDLGRQANYGYTF. CDR3 DNA: TGCGCCAGCAGCCAAGATTTGGGGCGGCAGGCTAACTATGGCTACACCTTC.

The CDR3 spells CASRTIQGATEAFF. CDR3 DNA sequence: TGTGCCAGCAGGACCATACAGGGAGCGACTGAAGCTTTCTTT. The rearrangement joins TRBV2 to TRBJ1-1; the D gene is possibly TRBD1 (6 bases). Trimming stripped 6 bases from V and 5 bases from J, with 16 bases between. This CDR3 has 14 amino acids. The V gene's germline CDR1 is SNHLY and CDR2 FYNNEI.

The chain has TRBV5-1 and TRBJ1-1; a weak D match, TRBD1 (5 bases). Germline CDR1 reads SGHRS; CDR2 reads YFSETQ. Trimming pared 2 bases from V and 5 bases from J, leaving 10 bases between. CDR3 size: 13 residues. The CDR3: CASSFPSGTEAFF. Here the CDR3 DNA reads TGCGCCAGCAGCTTCCCCTCAGGGACTGAAGCTTTCTTT.